A selection of T cell receptor beta chains follows, all from one sample in a study of beta chain features in type 1 diabetes. Sequencing used immunoSEQ multiplex PCR; TCRdb keeps in-frame clones, though not all of them. The repertoire includes around 430,000 clones, 30% of them detected once, and almost 0.065% sits in the top ten. Sequenced input: naive CD4+ T cells from blood. The receptors derive from a man between 18 and 35 years old in good health. Each CDR3 is given with its conserved first and last residue. A D gene is named only where the DNA matches it firmly. Size tells how often a clone was seen (once, few, many) or the class of an expanded clone, and some rows leave it out.

v_call	clone_size	d_call	j_call	cdr3_aa	cdr3_nt
TRBV7-2	-	-	TRBJ2-7	CASGDSSYEQYF	TGTGCCAGCGGGGACTCGTCCTACGAGCAGTACTTC
TRBV5-1	few	-	TRBJ2-4	CASSFGQLLAKNIQYF	TGCGCCAGCAGCTTCGGACAGCTGCTAGCCAAAAACATTCAGTACTTC
TRBV11-2	-	-	TRBJ2-1	CASSRRAPSSYNEQFF	TGTGCCAGCAGCCGACGGGCGCCGAGCTCCTACAATGAGCAGTTCTTC
TRBV11-2	-	-	TRBJ2-1	CASGSRSYNEQFF	TGTGCCAGCGGTTCCAGGTCCTACAATGAGCAGTTCTTC
TRBV30	few	TRBD1	TRBJ1-4	CAWSRDRASEKLFF	TGTGCCTGGAGTCGGGACAGGGCGAGTGAAAAACTGTTTTTT
TRBV29-1	few	-	TRBJ1-4	CSVESGNEKLFF	TGCAGCGTTGAGAGCGGTAATGAAAAACTGTTTTTT
TRBV4-3	-	-	TRBJ1-2	CASSPQSMSTVNYGYTF	TGCGCCAGCAGCCCACAGTCGATGTCGACAGTTAACTATGGCTACACCTTC
TRBV29-1	few	-	TRBJ1-2	CSVARTESYGYTF	TGCAGCGTAGCTAGGACAGAAAGCTATGGCTACACCTTC
TRBV7-7	-	-	TRBJ2-5	CASSLDWERGETQYF	TGTGCTAGCAGCTTAGACTGGGAAAGGGGAGAGACCCAGTACTTC
TRBV7-8	-	-	TRBJ2-4	CASSFSRGKQLAKNIQYF	TGTGCCAGCAGCTTTAGCCGGGGAAAACAGCTAGCCAAAAACATTCAGTACTTC